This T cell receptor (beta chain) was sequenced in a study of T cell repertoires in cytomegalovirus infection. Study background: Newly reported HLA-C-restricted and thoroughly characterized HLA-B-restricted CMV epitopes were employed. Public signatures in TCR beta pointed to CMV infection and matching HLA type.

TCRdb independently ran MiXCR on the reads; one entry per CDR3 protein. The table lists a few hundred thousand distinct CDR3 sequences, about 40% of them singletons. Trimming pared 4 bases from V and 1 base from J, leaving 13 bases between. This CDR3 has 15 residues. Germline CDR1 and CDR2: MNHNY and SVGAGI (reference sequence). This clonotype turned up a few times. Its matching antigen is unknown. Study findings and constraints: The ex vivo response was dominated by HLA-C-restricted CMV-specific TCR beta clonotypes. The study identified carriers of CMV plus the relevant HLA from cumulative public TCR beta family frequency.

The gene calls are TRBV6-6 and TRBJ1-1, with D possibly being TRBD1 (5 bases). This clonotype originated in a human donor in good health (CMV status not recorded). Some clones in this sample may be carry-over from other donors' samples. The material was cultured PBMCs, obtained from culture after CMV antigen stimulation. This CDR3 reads CASSLPDSENTEAFF. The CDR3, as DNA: TGTGCCAGCAGTTTACCCGACAGCGAGAACACTGAAGCTTTCTTT.